Listed below are T cell receptor beta chains from one sample, sequenced in a study of Graves' ophthalmopathy and Graves' hyperthyroidism. From the multiplex PCR reads, TCRdb called clonotypes with MiXCR, one entry per CDR3 protein. The sample holds roughly 600,000 distinct CDR3 sequences; under 40% are singletons and the top ten take 3.5% to 5%. Material: peripheral blood or thyroid tissue (not recorded which). These receptors were collected from an adult man with Graves' hyperthyroidism. The CDR3 runs from the conserved cysteine through the conserved F or W. Each record gives: V gene, J gene, D gene, clone size, CDR3 DNA, CDR3 protein. The D gene is left open where the match is weak. A row's size may be missing; if present it is once, few, many or a size class.

TRBV29-1	TRBJ2-6	.	many	TGCAGCGTTTTTGGTGGGGCCAACGTCCTGACTTTC	CSVFGGANVLTF
TRBV7-2	TRBJ1-1	TRBD1	many	TGTGCCAGCAGCTTAGAGGGCAGGGGGTGGGACACTGAAGCTTTCTTT	CASSLEGRGWDTEAFF
TRBV7-9	TRBJ1-1	TRBD1	many	TGTGCCAGCAGCTATGGACAGGCGAACACTGAAGCTTTCTTT	CASSYGQANTEAFF
TRBV25-1	TRBJ1-6	TRBD1	many	TGTGCCAGCAGTGAACCCCCGGGACAGGGACGCAATTCACCCCTCCACTTT	CASSEPPGQGRNSPLHF
TRBV7-2	TRBJ1-4	TRBD1	.	TGTGCCAGCAGCTCAGGGGGGACACAAAATGAAAAACTGTTTTTT	CASSSGGTQNEKLFF
TRBV7-2	TRBJ2-7	TRBD1	.	TGTGCCAGCAGCTCCGACAGGGGAGGCGGCGAGCAGTACTTC	CASSSDRGGGEQYF
TRBV29-1	TRBJ2-1	.	.	TGCAGCGTTGAAGAAGCTGGCCCTAGCGATGAGCAGTTCTTC	CSVEEAGPSDEQFF
TRBV2	TRBJ1-3	TRBD1	.	TGTGCCAGCAGGGGGGACAGTTCTGGAAACACCATATATTTT	CASRGDSSGNTIYF
TRBV12-3/TRBV12-4	TRBJ2-2	TRBD1	few	TGTGCCAGCAGATTCATCGGAAGGGGGCTGGGAAAGAACACCGGGGAGCTGTTTTTT	CASRFIGRGLGKNTGELFF
TRBV19	TRBJ2-7	.	many	TGTGCCAGTAGTATGGGGGTAGTAAACTACGAGCAGTACTTC	CASSMGVVNYEQYF
TRBV25-1	TRBJ1-5	.	.	TGTGCCTGGAGTGAACAGTTAGGAGATCAGCCCCAGCATTTT	CAWSEQLGDQPQHF
TRBV10-3	TRBJ1-5	.	many	TGTGCCATCAGTGACGGGGGCGGCCAGCCCCAGCATTTT	CAISDGGGQPQHF
TRBV24-1	TRBJ2-5	.	many	TGTGCCACCAGTGATCCTCCCCTAGCTGGAAAAGAGACCCAGTACTTC	CATSDPPLAGKETQYF
TRBV10-3	TRBJ1-4	.	.	TGTGCCAGCAGTTACGCGGGACCTAGCGAAAAGCTGTTTTTT	CASSYAGPSEKLFF
TRBV28	TRBJ1-4	TRBD1	many	TGTGCCACTCGACAGGGGGCAAAAGAAAAACTGTTTTTT	CATRQGAKEKLFF
TRBV9	TRBJ2-2	TRBD1	many	TGTGCCAGCGGGGGACAGATTAGCGGGGAGCTGTTTTTT	CASGGQISGELFF
TRBV6-5	TRBJ1-2	.	few	TGTGCCAGCAGTTACGTCAGGACCGTATATGGCTACACCTTC	CASSYVRTVYGYTF
TRBV28	TRBJ2-7	TRBD1	many	TGTGCCAGCAGAGGGACAGAGACCTACGAGCAGTACTTC	CASRGTETYEQYF
TRBV7-9	TRBJ2-2	.	once	TGTGCCAGCAGCTTGCGGCAGAACACCGGGGGGCTGTTTTTT	CASSLRQNTGGLFF
TRBV2	TRBJ1-6	TRBD1	many	TGTGCCAGCAGTGAGGCCGGGACAGGTCTCATCACCCTCCACTTT	CASSEAGTGLITLHF
TRBV29-1	TRBJ1-4	TRBD1	.	TGCAGCGTACGACAGGGGGAAAAACTGTTTTTT	CSVRQGEKLFF
TRBV25-1	TRBJ1-1	.	.	TGTGCCAGCGAATGGTCTGGAGGTACTGAAGCTTTCTTT	CASEWSGGTEAFF
TRBV24-1	TRBJ2-1	TRBD1	.	TGTGCCACCGCTCACAGGGGGAATGAGCAGTTCTTC	CATAHRGNEQFF
TRBV2	TRBJ1-5	.	many	TGTGCCAGCAGTGACAGGGTCGGCAATCAGCCCCAGCATTTT	CASSDRVGNQPQHF
TRBV28	TRBJ2-5	TRBD1	once	TGTGCCGGCAGCCGGGGACAGGACCAAGAGACCCAGTACTTC	CAGSRGQDQETQYF
TRBV20-1	TRBJ1-6	.	many	TGCAGTGCTCGGTTGGGGGATCAGTATAATTCACCCCTCCACTTT	CSARLGDQYNSPLHF
TRBV12-3/TRBV12-4	TRBJ2-7	.	few	TGTGCCAGCAGTTTAGGGGACCGCGTAGCCTACGAGCAGTACTTC	CASSLGDRVAYEQYF
TRBV19	TRBJ1-5	.	.	TGTGCCAGTAGGCTGGGGAGGGTGGCTTCCAATCAGCCCCAGCATTTT	CASRLGRVASNQPQHF
TRBV24-1	TRBJ2-5	TRBD1	.	TGTGCCAGCTCCCTCAGACAGGGAACGCAAGAGACCCAGTACTTC	CASSLRQGTQETQYF
TRBV7-9	TRBJ2-7	.	many	TGTGCCAGCAGCTCCGAAACAGGGTCGGCTTACTACGAGCAGTACTTC	CASSSETGSAYYEQYF
TRBV7-6	TRBJ2-3	.	once	TGTGCCAGCAGTTTCTATTCGGGGGCCACAGATACGCAGTATTTT	CASSFYSGATDTQYF
TRBV5-1	TRBJ2-3	TRBD2	.	TGCGCCAGCAGCGGAATGGGGCCTAGCGGGAGATCGGCAGATACGCAGTATTTT	CASSGMGPSGRSADTQYF
TRBV5-1	TRBJ1-4	TRBD1	.	TGCGCCAGGACAGACAGGGGGCCGACTAATGAAGAACTGTTTTTT	CARTDRGPTNEELFF
TRBV15	TRBJ2-1	.	.	TGTGCCACCAGCAGAGAGAGGGTCGTCACTGAGCAGTTCTTC	CATSRERVVTEQFF
TRBV7-2	TRBJ2-7	TRBD2	many	TGTGCCAGCACCCCCCCGAGACTAGCGGGAGGGCCGTGGTACGAGCAGTACTTC	CASTPPRLAGGPWYEQYF
TRBV3-1	TRBJ2-5	.	.	TGTGCCAGCAGCCAAGATAGCCCTGCCTTGATGGCCCAGTACTTC	CASSQDSPALMAQYF
TRBV5-1	TRBJ2-2	TRBD2	few	TGCGCCAGCAGACCTACTAGCGGGGGCATCGAGAACACCGGGGAGCTGTTTTTT	CASRPTSGGIENTGELFF
TRBV7-9	TRBJ1-1	TRBD1	.	TGTGCCAGCAGCCATGACAGGGGAGTCGTCACTGAAGCTTTCTTT	CASSHDRGVVTEAFF
TRBV7-9	TRBJ2-7	TRBD1	.	TGTGCCAGCAGCTTGAACAGGGGCAGAGGGGTCTACGAGCAGTACTTC	CASSLNRGRGVYEQYF
TRBV20-1	TRBJ1-5	.	.	TGCAGTGCTAGAGTGGGGTGGATCAATCAGCCCCAGCATTTT	CSARVGWINQPQHF
TRBV5-8	TRBJ2-5	TRBD1	many	TGTGCCAGCAGCTTGGGTACAGGGGGCGCGGAGACCCAGTACTTC	CASSLGTGGAETQYF
TRBV6-5	TRBJ1-2	.	few	TGTGCCAGCAGTTACTCTTTTCGGGTCGCTAACTATGGCTACACCTTC	CASSYSFRVANYGYTF
TRBV2	TRBJ2-4	TRBD2	.	TGTGCCAGCAGTGACCTCGGCGGGAGGGTGAGAAACATTCAGTACTTC	CASSDLGGRVRNIQYF
TRBV7-8	TRBJ1-6	TRBD1	many	TGTGCCAGCAGCCTCTTAGGTCCGACAGGGGGCACCAATTCACCCCTCCACTTT	CASSLLGPTGGTNSPLHF
TRBV9	TRBJ2-2	TRBD1	.	TGTGCCAGCAGCGATAAAAAAAAGGTGGGACAGGGTAACACCGGGGAGCTGTTTTTT	CASSDKKKVGQGNTGELFF
TRBV12-3/TRBV12-4	TRBJ1-2	.	.	TGTGCCAGCAGTTTGGGTAGCGGGGTCGGCTACACCTTC	CASSLGSGVGYTF
TRBV2	TRBJ2-5	.	.	TGTGCCAGCAGCGTTGTACAAGAGACCCAGTACTTC	CASSVVQETQYF
TRBV7-2	TRBJ1-4	.	.	TGTGCCAGCAGCTTAGTGACACCGGGGACTAATGAAAAACTGTTTTTT	CASSLVTPGTNEKLFF
TRBV10-3	TRBJ2-3	.	.	TGTGCCAGCAGTCGGGCAGGGATAGATACGCAGTATTTT	CASSRAGIDTQYF
TRBV7-2	TRBJ2-5	TRBD2	many	TGTGCCAGCAGCTTAGATGCTAGCGGGGTTCAAGAGACCCAGTACTTC	CASSLDASGVQETQYF
TRBV25-1	TRBJ1-4	TRBD1	.	TGTGCCAGCAGTGAGGAAGGGACAGGGGGCGATGCGACTAATGAAAAACTGTTTTTT	CASSEEGTGGDATNEKLFF
TRBV20-1	TRBJ2-5	.	few	TGCAGTGCTGGGGTACCAGAAGAGACCCAGTACTTC	CSAGVPEETQYF
TRBV7-2	TRBJ2-2	TRBD2	.	TGTGCCAGCAGCACCGGGACTAGCTTCACCGGGGAGCTGTTTTTT	CASSTGTSFTGELFF
TRBV7-3	TRBJ1-3	TRBD1	.	TGTGCCAGCAGTCCTGGGACAGGGGGCTCTGGAAACACCATATATTTT	CASSPGTGGSGNTIYF
TRBV10-3	TRBJ1-2	.	.	TGTGCCATCAGTGAAAGCGGGGAAGATGGCTACACCTTC	CAISESGEDGYTF
TRBV5-1	TRBJ2-3	TRBD2	.	TGCGCCAGCATACCGGCTAGCGGGTCCGGCACAGATACGCAGTATTTT	CASIPASGSGTDTQYF
TRBV7-2	TRBJ2-5	.	.	TGTGCCAGCAGCTCAATACGCCAAGAGACCCAGTACTTC	CASSSIRQETQYF